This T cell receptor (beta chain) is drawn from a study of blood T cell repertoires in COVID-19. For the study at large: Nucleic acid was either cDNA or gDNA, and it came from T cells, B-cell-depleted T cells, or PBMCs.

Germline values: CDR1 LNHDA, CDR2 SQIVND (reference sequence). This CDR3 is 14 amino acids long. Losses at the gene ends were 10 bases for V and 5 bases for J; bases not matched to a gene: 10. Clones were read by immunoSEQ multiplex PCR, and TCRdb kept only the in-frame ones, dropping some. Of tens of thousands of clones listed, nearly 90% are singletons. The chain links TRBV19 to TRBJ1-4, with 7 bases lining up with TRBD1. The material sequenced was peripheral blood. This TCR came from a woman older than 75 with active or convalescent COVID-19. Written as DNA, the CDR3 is TGTGCCACCTCTTCAGGGGGGACGAATGAAAAACTGTTTTTT. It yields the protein CATSSGGTNEKLFF.